Listed below are T cell receptor beta chains from one sample, sequenced in a study of early T cells in non-severe SARS-CoV-2 infection. TCRdb re-called the 5' RACE reads with MiXCR, one entry per CDR3 protein. The repertoire consists of around 80,000 distinct CDR3 sequences, with 10% occurring once and the leading ten covering roughly 8%. The sequenced sample was whole blood, obtained at baseline. The receptors stem from an adult who was a healthcare worker with PCR-confirmed SARS-CoV-2 infection or an uninfected control (not recorded which). CDR3s include the opening cysteine and the closing phenylalanine or tryptophan. A D gene is named only where the DNA matches it firmly. Clone size is given for some rows only: seen once, a few or many times, or a class if the clone is expanded.

j_call d_call clone_size v_call cdr3_nt cdr3_aa
TRBJ1-1 - few TRBV5-6 TGTGCCAGCAGCTTGAGAGGGCTGGGGCGCGGGAACACTGAAGCTTTCTTT CASSLRGLGRGNTEAFF
TRBJ1-1 TRBD1 few TRBV20-1 TGCAGTGCTACGAGGGGGCCTGAAGCTTTCTTT CSATRGPEAFF
TRBJ2-7 TRBD2 many TRBV2 TGTGCCAGCAGTCTGTCTAGCGGGAGGGCCGTCGAGCAGTACTTC CASSLSSGRAVEQYF
TRBJ2-7 - many TRBV24-1 TGTGCCACCAGTGCATGGGGCAGCTACGAGCAGTACTTC CATSAWGSYEQYF
TRBJ1-6 TRBD1 many TRBV6-4 TGTGCCAGCAGTGACGGACAGGGGGCTTCACCCCTCCACTTT CASSDGQGASPLHF
TRBJ2-7 - - TRBV6-5 TGTGCCAGCAGCGAGACAGAAACCTACGAGCAGTACTTC CASSETETYEQYF
TRBJ2-3 - few TRBV7-9 TGTGCCAGCAGCCCCCCCCTAGAGGATACGCAGTATTTT CASSPPLEDTQYF
TRBJ2-5 - - TRBV11-2 TGTGCCAGCAGCTTAGGGGGGCGAGGGACCCAGTACTTC CASSLGGRGTQYF
TRBJ2-7 - few TRBV6-1 TGTGCCAGCAGTGAAGCATGGGACCGTCCCGCCTACGAGCAGTACTTC CASSEAWDRPAYEQYF
TRBJ1-1 - many TRBV5-1 TGCGCCAGCAGCTTGGCCCAAGGGTTGAACACTGAAGCTTTCTTT CASSLAQGLNTEAFF
TRBJ2-1 - few TRBV18 TGTGCCAGCTCACAGGGCGGGACTCTTATCTACAATGAGCAGTTCTTC CASSQGGTLIYNEQFF
TRBJ1-1 TRBD1 - TRBV24-1 TGTGCCACCAGAGCAGGGACAGGGGGAGGGACTGAAGCTTTCTTT CATRAGTGGGTEAFF
TRBJ2-2 - many TRBV3-1 TGTGCCAGCAGCCAAGATTGGGGGCGAAAGGAGCTGTTTTTT CASSQDWGRKELFF
TRBJ2-5 - few TRBV5-1 TGCGCCAGCAGCTCGGACCGCGAAGGGACCCAGTACTTC CASSSDREGTQYF
TRBJ1-2 - - TRBV6-2/TRBV6-3 TGTGCCAGCAGTTACGACAGCCTCGACTATGGCTACACCTTC CASSYDSLDYGYTF
TRBJ1-5 - many TRBV6-2/TRBV6-3 TGTGCCAGCAGCCTTACGCCGTCCTTGGGAAATCAGCCCCAGCATTTT CASSLTPSLGNQPQHF
TRBJ1-3 - many TRBV4-2 TGTGCCAGCAGCCAAGATTGGGCAGGTCTCTCTGGAAACACCATATATTTT CASSQDWAGLSGNTIYF
TRBJ2-1 - many TRBV20-1 TGCAGTGCTAGCACCCCCCGGGGCAGATACAATGAGCAGTTCTTC CSASTPRGRYNEQFF
TRBJ2-2 - many TRBV7-3 TGTGCCAGCAGCTTATCGGTAGTAGGGGTAACCGGGGAGCTGTTTTTT CASSLSVVGVTGELFF
TRBJ2-1 TRBD2 - TRBV19 TGTGCCAGTAGTATGGGAGGGGACTACAATGAGCAGTTCTTC CASSMGGDYNEQFF
TRBJ2-2 TRBD2 - TRBV25-1 TGTGCCAGCAGACGGGAGGGGCGGACCGGGGAGCTGTTTTTT CASRREGRTGELFF
TRBJ2-2 - - TRBV12-3/TRBV12-4 TGTGCCAGCAGTCCGCTACTACAGGCGACCACCGGGGAGCTGTTTTTT CASSPLLQATTGELFF
TRBJ2-1 - many TRBV10-3 TGTGCCATCAGCACAACTAGGATCAGTAAATCCGGCAATGAGCAGTTCTTC CAISTTRISKSGNEQFF
TRBJ2-5 - many TRBV7-3 TGTGCCAGCAGCCTTTCCGGGACTTCTCAAGAGACCCAGTACTTC CASSLSGTSQETQYF
TRBJ2-1 TRBD2 - TRBV6-6 TGTGCCAGCCGCCGGACTAGCGACAATGAGCAGTTCTTC CASRRTSDNEQFF